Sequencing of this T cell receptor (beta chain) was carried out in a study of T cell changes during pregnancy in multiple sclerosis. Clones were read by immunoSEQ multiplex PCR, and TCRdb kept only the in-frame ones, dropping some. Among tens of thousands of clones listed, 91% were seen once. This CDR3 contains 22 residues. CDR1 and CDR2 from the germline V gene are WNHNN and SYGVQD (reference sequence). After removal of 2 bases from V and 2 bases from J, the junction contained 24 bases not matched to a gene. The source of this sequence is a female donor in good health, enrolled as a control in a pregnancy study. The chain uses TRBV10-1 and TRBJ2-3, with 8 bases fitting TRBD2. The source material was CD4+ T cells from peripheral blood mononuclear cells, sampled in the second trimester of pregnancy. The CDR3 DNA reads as TGCGCCAGCAGTGAGGGCTATCAGCGGGGGCTGGGGATCGCCCTCGACACAGATACGCAGTATTTT. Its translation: CASSEGYQRGLGIALDTDTQYF.